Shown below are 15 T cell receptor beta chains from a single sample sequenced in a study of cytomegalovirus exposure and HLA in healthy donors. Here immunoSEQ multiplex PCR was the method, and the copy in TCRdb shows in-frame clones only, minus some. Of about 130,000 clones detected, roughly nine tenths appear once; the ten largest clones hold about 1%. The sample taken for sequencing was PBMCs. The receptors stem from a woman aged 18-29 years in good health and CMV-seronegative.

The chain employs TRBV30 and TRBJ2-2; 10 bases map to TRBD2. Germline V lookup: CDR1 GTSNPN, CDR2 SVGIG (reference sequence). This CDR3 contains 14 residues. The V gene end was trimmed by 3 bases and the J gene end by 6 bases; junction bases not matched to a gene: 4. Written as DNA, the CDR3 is TGTGCCTGGAGAGCGGGGGGGCGGTCCGGGGAGCTGTTTTTT. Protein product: CAWRAGGRSGELFF.

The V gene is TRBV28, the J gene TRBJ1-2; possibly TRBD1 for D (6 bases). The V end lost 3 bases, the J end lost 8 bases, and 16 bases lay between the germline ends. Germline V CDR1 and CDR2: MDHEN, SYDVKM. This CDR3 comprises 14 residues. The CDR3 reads CASSFNGGRRGYTF. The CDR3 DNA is TGTGCCAGCAGTTTCAACGGGGGGCGTCGGGGCTACACCTTC.

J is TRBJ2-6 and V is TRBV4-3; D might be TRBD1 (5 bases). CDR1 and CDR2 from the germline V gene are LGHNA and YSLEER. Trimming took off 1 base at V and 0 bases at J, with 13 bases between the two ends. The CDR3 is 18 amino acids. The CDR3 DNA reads TGCGCCAGCAGCCAAGTTACGGACATTAGCTCTGGGGCCAACGTCCTGACTTTC. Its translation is CASSQVTDISSGANVLTF.

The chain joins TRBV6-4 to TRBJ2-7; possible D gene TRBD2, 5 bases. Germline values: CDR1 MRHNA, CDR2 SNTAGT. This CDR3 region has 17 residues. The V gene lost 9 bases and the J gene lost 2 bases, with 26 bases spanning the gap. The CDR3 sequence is CASCVLAPSFCAYEQYV. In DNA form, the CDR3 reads TGTGCCAGTTGCGTTCTAGCTCCATCATTCTGTGCCTACGAGCAGTACGTC.

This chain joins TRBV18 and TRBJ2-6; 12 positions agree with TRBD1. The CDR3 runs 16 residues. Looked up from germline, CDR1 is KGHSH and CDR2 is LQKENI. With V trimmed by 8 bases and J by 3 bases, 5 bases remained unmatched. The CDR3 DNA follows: TGTGCCAGCCGGGACAGGGGGCTGGTTGGGGCCAACGTCCTGACTTTC. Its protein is CASRDRGLVGANVLTF.

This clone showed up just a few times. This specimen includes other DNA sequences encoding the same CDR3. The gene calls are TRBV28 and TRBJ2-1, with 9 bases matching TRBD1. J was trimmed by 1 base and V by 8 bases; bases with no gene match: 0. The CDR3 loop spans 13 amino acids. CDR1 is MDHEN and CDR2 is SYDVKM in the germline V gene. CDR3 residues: CASGTGSYNEQFF. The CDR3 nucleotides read TGTGCCAGCGGGACAGGGTCCTACAATGAGCAGTTCTTC.

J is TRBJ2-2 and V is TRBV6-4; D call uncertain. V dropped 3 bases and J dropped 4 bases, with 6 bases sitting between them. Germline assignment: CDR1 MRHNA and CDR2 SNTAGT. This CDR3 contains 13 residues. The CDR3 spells CASSESSTGELFF. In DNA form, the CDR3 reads TGTGCCAGCAGTGAATCTAGCACCGGGGAGCTGTTTTTT.

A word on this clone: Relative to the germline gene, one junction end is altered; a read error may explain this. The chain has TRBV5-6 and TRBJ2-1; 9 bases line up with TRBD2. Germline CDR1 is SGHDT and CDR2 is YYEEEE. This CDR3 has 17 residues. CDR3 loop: CASSLALRGGSHNEQFF. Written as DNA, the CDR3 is TGTGCCAGCAGCTTGGCCCTGCGGGGGGGCTCCCACAATGAGCAGTTCTTC. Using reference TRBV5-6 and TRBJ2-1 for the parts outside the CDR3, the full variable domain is DAGVTQSPTHLIKTRGQQVTLRCSPKSGHDTVSWYQQALGQGPQFIFQYYEEEERQRGNFPDRFSGHQFPNYSSELNVNALLLGDSALYLCASSLALRGGSHNEQFFGPGTRLTVL.

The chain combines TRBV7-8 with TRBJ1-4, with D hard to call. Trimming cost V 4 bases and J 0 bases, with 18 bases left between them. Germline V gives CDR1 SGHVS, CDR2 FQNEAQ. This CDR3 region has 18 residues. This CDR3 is CASSSQAPAFATNEKLFF. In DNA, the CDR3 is TGTGCCAGCAGCTCGCAGGCCCCAGCATTTGCAACTAATGAAAAACTGTTTTTT. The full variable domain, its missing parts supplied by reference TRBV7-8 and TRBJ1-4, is GAGVSQSPRYKVAKRGQDVALRCDPISGHVSLFWYQQALGQGPEFLTYFQNEAQLDKSGLPSDRFFAERPEGSVSTLKIQRTQQEDSAVYLCASSSQAPAFATNEKLFFGSGTQLSVL.

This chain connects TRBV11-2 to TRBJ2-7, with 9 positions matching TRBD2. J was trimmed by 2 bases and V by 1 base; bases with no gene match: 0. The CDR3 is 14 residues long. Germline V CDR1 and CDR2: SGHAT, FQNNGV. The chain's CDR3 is CASSLVAGAYEQYF. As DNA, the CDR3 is TGTGCCAGCAGCTTAGTAGCGGGGGCCTACGAGCAGTACTTC.

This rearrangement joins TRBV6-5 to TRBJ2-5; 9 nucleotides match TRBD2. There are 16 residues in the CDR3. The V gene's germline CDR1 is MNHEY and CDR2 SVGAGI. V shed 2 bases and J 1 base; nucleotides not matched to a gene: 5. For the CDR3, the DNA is TGTGCCAGCAGTTACGGCCTGACTAGCGGCCAAGAGACCCAGTACTTC. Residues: CASSYGLTSGQETQYF.

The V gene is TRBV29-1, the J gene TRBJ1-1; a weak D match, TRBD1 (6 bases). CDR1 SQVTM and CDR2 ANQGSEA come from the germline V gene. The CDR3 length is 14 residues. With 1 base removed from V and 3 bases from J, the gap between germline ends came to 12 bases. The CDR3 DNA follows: TGCAGCGTTGAAGGGGGGCGCCTGGACACTGAAGCTTTCTTT. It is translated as CSVEGGRLDTEAFF.

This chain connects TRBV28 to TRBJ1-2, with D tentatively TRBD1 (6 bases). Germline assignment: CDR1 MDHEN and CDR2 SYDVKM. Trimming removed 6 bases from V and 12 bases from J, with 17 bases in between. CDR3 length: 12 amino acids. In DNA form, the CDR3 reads TGTGCCAGCAGCCTAAGACAGGCCCACAACACCTTC. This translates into CASSLRQAHNTF.

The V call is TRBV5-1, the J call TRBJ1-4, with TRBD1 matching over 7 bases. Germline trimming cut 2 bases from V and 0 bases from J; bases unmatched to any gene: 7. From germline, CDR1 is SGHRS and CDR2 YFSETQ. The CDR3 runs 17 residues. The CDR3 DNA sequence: TGCGCCAGCAGCTTCTCCGGGACAGTGGCAACTAATGAAAAACTGTTTTTT. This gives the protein CASSFSGTVATNEKLFF.

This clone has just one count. The CDR3 DNA reads as TGTGCCAGCATGGCCGCGACAGTCTCTGGAAACACCATATATTTT. It specifies CASMAATVSGNTIYF. The chain couples TRBV27 to TRBJ1-3; maybe TRBD1 (5 bases). Per the germline V gene, CDR1 is MNHEY and CDR2 is SMNVEV (reference sequence). The CDR3 has 15 amino acids. V dropped 7 bases and J dropped 0 bases, with 13 bases sitting between them.